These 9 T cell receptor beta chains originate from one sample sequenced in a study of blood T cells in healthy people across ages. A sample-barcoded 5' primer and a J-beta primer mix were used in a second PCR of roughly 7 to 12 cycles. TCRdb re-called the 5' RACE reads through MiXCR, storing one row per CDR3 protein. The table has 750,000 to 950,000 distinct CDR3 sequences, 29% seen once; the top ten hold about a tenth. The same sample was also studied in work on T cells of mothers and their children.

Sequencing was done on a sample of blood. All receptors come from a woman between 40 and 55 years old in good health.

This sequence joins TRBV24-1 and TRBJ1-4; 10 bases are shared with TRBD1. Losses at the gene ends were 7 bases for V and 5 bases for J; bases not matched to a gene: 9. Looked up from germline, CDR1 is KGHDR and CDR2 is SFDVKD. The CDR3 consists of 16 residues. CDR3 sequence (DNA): TGTGCCACCAGAGCCGGGACAGGGGCTGGAAATGAAAAACTGTTTTTT. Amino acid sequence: CATRAGTGAGNEKLFF.

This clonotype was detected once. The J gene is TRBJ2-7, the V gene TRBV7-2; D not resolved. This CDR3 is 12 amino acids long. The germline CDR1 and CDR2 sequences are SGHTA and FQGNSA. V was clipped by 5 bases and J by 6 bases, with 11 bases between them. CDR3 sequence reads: CASSPQWVEQYF. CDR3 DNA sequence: TGTGCCAGCAGCCCGCAGTGGGTCGAGCAGTACTTC.

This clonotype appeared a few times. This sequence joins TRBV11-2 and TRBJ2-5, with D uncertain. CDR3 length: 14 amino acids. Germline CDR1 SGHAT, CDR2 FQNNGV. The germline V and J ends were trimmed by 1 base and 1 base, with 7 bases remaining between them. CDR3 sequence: CASSLGRIQETQYF. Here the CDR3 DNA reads TGTGCCAGCAGCTTAGGGCGGATCCAAGAGACCCAGTACTTC.

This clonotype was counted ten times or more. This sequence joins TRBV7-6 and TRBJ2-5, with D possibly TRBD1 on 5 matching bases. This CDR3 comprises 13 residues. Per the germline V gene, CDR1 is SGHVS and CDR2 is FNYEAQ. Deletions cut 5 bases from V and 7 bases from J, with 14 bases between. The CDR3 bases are TGTGCCAGCAGCAAACAGGTCAAGAGGACCCAGTACTTC. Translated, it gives CASSKQVKRTQYF.

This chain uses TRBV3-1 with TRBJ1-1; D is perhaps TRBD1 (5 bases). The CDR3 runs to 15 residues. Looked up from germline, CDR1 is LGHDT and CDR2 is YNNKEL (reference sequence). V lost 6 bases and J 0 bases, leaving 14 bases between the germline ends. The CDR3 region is CASRNGGLMNTEAFF. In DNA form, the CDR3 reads TGTGCCAGCAGGAACGGGGGACTGATGAACACTGAAGCTTTCTTT.

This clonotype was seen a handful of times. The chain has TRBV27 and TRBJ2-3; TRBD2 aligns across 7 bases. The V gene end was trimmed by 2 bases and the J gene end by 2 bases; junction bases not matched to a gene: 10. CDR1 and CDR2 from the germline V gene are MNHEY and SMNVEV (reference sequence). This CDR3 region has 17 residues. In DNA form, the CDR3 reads TGTGCCAGCAGTTTAATCGGCGGGGGAGAATTCACAGATACGCAGTATTTT. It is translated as CASSLIGGGEFTDTQYF.

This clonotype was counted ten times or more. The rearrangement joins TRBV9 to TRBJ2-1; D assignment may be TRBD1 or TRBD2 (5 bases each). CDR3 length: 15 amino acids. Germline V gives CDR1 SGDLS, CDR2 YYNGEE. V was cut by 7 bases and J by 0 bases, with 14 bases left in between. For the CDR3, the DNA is TGTGCCAGCGCCCGGGACGGTAGCTCCTACAATGAGCAGTTCTTC. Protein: CASARDGSSYNEQFF.

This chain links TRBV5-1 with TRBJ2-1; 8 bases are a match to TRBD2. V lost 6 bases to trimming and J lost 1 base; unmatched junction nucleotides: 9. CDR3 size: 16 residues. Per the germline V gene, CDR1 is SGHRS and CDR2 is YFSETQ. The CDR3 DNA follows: TGCGCCAGCATTAGCGCAGCGGGGGAGTCCTACAATGAGCAGTTCTTC. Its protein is CASISAAGESYNEQFF.

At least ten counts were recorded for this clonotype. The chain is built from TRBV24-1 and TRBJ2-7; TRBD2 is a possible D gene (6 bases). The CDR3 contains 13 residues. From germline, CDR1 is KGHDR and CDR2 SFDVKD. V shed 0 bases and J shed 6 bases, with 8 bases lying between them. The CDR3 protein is CATSDLRDSEQYF. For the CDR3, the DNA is TGTGCCACCAGTGATTTGCGGGACTCCGAGCAGTACTTC.